A single sample gave rise to the 32 T cell receptor beta chains below, sequenced in a study of shared clonotypes between healthy human individuals (dated by TCRdb to 2020 to 2022). Libraries were built with the immunoSEQ multiplex PCR assay. Entries here come from immuneACCESS through TCRdb and include only in-frame sequences with V and J called. Some clones fail to appear in such tables; in the studies checked, an unresolved V gene covers under half of the shortfall, and the cause of the remainder is unknown. A total of some 1,100,000 clones appear in this sample, approximately 80% of them only once. Together, the top ten hold 0.4% to 0.55% of the sample. The sequencing input was memory CD4+ T cells from PBMCs. The cell subset or site label, as the study defines it: CD45RA-negative fraction. These receptors came from a man between 18 and 29 years old in good health. Some clones in this sample may be carry-over from other donors' samples.

The gene calls are TRBV30 and TRBJ2-1; 8 bases are shared with TRBD2. Per the germline V gene, CDR1 is GTSNPN and CDR2 is SVGIG (reference sequence). The CDR3 has 18 residues. V shed 5 bases, J shed 9 bases, and the junction held 24 bases outside the gene matches. The CDR3 protein is CAWGGEGLAGFSSGEQFF. The CDR3 region has the DNA TGTGCCTGGGGAGGAGAGGGATTAGCGGGATTCTCCTCGGGTGAGCAGTTCTTC.

The chain joins TRBV6-5 to TRBJ2-1, with D hard to call. V lost 0 bases to trimming and J lost 12 bases, with 15 bases between them. Germline V lookup: CDR1 MNHEY, CDR2 SVGAGI. The CDR3 consists of 14 residues. The CDR3 DNA reads TGTGCCAGCAGTTACTCTAGTAGTCCCTATGGGCAGTTCTTC. Translation gives CASSYSSSPYGQFF.

This chain connects TRBV7-2 to TRBJ2-3; 10 nucleotides align to TRBD1. Germline V gene lookup returns CDR1 SGHTA and CDR2 FQGNSA. V was clipped by 3 bases and J by 4 bases; unmatched bases: 1. The CDR3 covers 14 residues. The CDR3 loop reads CASSLGTGADTQYF. In nucleotides, the CDR3 is TGTGCCAGCAGCTTGGGGACAGGGGCAGATACGCAGTATTTT.

The chain combines TRBV7-8 with TRBJ2-7; D is possibly TRBD1 (6 bases). The CDR3 is 15 residues long. Germline V gene data show CDR1 as SGHVS and CDR2 as FQNEAQ. V was cut by 1 base and J by 4 bases, with 14 bases left in between. The CDR3 sequence: CASSLGGTRNYEQYF. CDR3 DNA sequence: TGTGCCAGCAGCTTAGGGGGGACACGGAATTACGAGCAGTACTTC.

CDR3 region: CASSPPGFYEQYF. The CDR3 DNA sequence: TGTGCCAGCAGCCCCCCAGGGTTTTACGAGCAGTACTTC. V usage is TRBV6-5 and J usage is TRBJ2-7; perhaps TRBD1 as D (5 bases). Germline assignment: CDR1 MNHEY and CDR2 SVGAGI. The ends were cut back, 6 bases at V and 4 bases at J, with 13 bases in the middle. This CDR3 spans 13 amino acids.

The chain carries TRBV6-1 and TRBJ2-1, with TRBD1 matching over 10 bases. Germline V gene lookup returns CDR1 MNHNS and CDR2 SASEGT. The J segment lost 2 bases and the V segment lost 10 bases, leaving 5 bases of the junction unmatched. CDR3 length: 14 amino acids. For the CDR3, the DNA is TGTGCCACTATGACAGGGGGCGCCTACAATGAGCAGTTCTTC. It translates to CATMTGGAYNEQFF.

The V gene is TRBV11-3, the J gene TRBJ2-5, with a tentative D call TRBD2 (7 bases). Germline CDR1 and CDR2: SGHNT and YENEEA. The CDR3 covers 14 residues. Trimming removed 6 bases from V and 2 bases from J, with 13 bases in between. The DNA for the CDR3 is TGTGCCAGCAGGGGGAGGGACACTCAAGAGACCCAGTACTTC. Its protein is CASRGRDTQETQYF. The whole variable domain, remainder taken from reference TRBV11-3 and TRBJ2-5, is EAGVVQSPRYKIIEKKQPVAFWCNPISGHNTLYWYLQNLGQGPELLIRYENEEAVDDSQLPKDRFSAERLKGVDSTLKIQPAELGDSAVYLCASRGRDTQETQYFGPGTRLLVL.

The rearrangement uses TRBV28 and TRBJ2-5; D gene ambiguous. Deletions cut 5 bases from V and 3 bases from J, with 16 bases between. From germline, CDR1 is MDHEN and CDR2 SYDVKM. The CDR3 runs 15 residues. The CDR3 DNA follows: TGTGCCAGCAGTACTCGGAGACTGGCAGAAGAGACCCAGTACTTC. It yields the protein CASSTRRLAEETQYF.

This chain joins TRBV5-1 and TRBJ2-5, with D possibly being TRBD2 (5 bases). The CDR3 is 15 residues long. The germline gives CDR1 SGHRS, CDR2 YFSETQ. Trimming left V 2 bases short and J 5 bases short, with 16 bases between. This CDR3 is CASSLTTGYGETQYF. The DNA for the CDR3 is TGCGCCAGCAGCTTAACTACGGGATACGGGGAGACCCAGTACTTC.

Turning to this clone: Other DNA variants within this sample encode the same CDR3. This chain connects TRBV5-1 to TRBJ2-7, with D unclear. Trimming took 5 bases from V and 0 from J, leaving 9 bases between them. CDR1 is SGHRS, CDR2 YFSETQ, per germline. The CDR3 is 13 residues long. The DNA of the CDR3 is TGCGCCAGCAGTACCGGGTCCTCCTACGAGCAGTACTTC. This encodes CASSTGSSYEQYF.

The chain uses TRBV5-1 and TRBJ2-3; D gene unclear. Germline values: CDR1 SGHRS, CDR2 YFSETQ. Trimming removed 2 bases at V and 4 bases at J, with 14 bases between. The CDR3 length is 15 residues. The CDR3 is CASSFAGMAADTQYF. The CDR3 coding sequence is TGCGCCAGCAGCTTCGCCGGCATGGCCGCAGATACGCAGTATTTT. The full variable domain, with the rest looked up from reference TRBV5-1 and TRBJ2-3, is KAGVTQTPRYLIKTRGQQVTLSCSPISGHRSVSWYQQTPGQGLQFLFEYFSETQRNKGNFPGRFSGRQFSNSRSEMNVSTLELGDSALYLCASSFAGMAADTQYFGPGTRLTVL.

The chain carries TRBV19 and TRBJ1-5; D is unclear. Germline CDR1 reads LNHDA; CDR2 reads SQIVND (reference sequence). This CDR3 region has 15 residues. Trimming shortened V by 4 bases and J by 6 bases, and 16 bases separated the two germline ends. The DNA of the CDR3 is TGTGCCAGTAGTACCCCGGGTGTCGCGAGTCAGCCCCAGCATTTT. It translates to CASSTPGVASQPQHF.

In DNA, the CDR3 is TGTGCCAGCAAAGGACAGGGTTCGTGGGAAAAACTGTTTTTT. Its protein is CASKGQGSWEKLFF. The chain uses TRBV27 and TRBJ1-4, with TRBD1 matching over 8 bases. V shed 7 bases and J 8 bases; nucleotides not matched to a gene: 9. The CDR3 has 14 residues. Per germline, CDR1 MNHEY and CDR2 SMNVEV (reference sequence).

The chain joins TRBV5-1 to TRBJ2-3; perhaps TRBD2 as D (6 bases). The V and J ends lost 1 base and 1 base respectively, with 13 bases between them. Germline V gene data show CDR1 as SGHRS and CDR2 as YFSETQ. The CDR3 contains 16 residues. CDR3 nucleotide sequence: TGCGCCAGCAGCTTGTTGGCGGCTAGCGGCACAGATACGCAGTATTTT. Translated, it gives CASSLLAASGTDTQYF.

This clone has more than one count but fewer than ten. The chain joins TRBV10-3 to TRBJ1-2, with 7 positions matching TRBD1. The V gene end was trimmed by 11 bases and the J gene end by 3 bases; junction bases not matched to a gene: 9. Germline loops: CDR1 ENHRY, CDR2 SYGVKD. The CDR3 contains 13 residues. This CDR3 is CAAAYGTDYGYTF. The CDR3 coding sequence is TGTGCCGCCGCCTATGGGACAGACTATGGCTACACCTTC.

About this clone itself: Other DNA sequences in the sample encode the same CDR3. The chain links TRBV5-1 to TRBJ2-5; D is unresolved. CDR3 length: 14 amino acids. Per germline, CDR1 SGHRS and CDR2 YFSETQ. V lost 1 base, J lost 5 bases, and 12 bases lay in between. Written as DNA, the CDR3 is TGCGCCAGCAGCTTGTTGCCGGGTTCGGAGACCCAGTACTTC. This gives the protein CASSLLPGSETQYF.

This clone came up a few times. V gene TRBV5-1 combines with J gene TRBJ1-3; D gene ambiguous. Between the trimmed V and J ends, which lost 4 bases and 0 bases, there was a span of 8 bases. Germline values: CDR1 SGHRS, CDR2 YFSETQ. The CDR3 is 14 residues long. The CDR3 nucleotides are TGCGCCAGCAGCCAGGACCCCTCTGGAAACACCATATATTTT. Translating it yields CASSQDPSGNTIYF.

The chain joins TRBV7-9 to TRBJ2-5; a possible D gene is TRBD1 (5 bases). Germline V CDR1 and CDR2: SEHNR, FQNEAQ (reference sequence). Between the trimmed V and J ends, which lost 3 bases and 5 bases, there was a span of 19 bases. This CDR3 is 16 amino acids long. CDR3 sequence reads: CASSFPVAGAGETQYF. Here the CDR3 DNA reads TGTGCCAGCAGCTTTCCTGTGGCTGGGGCCGGGGAGACCCAGTACTTC. Full variable domain (missing parts from reference TRBV7-9 and TRBJ2-5): DTGVSQNPRHKITKRGQNVTFRCDPISEHNRLYWYRQTLGQGPEFLTYFQNEAQLEKSRLLSDRFSAERPKGSFSTLEIQRTEQGDSAMYLCASSFPVAGAGETQYFGPGTRLLVL.

This clone was seen a single time. The chain joins TRBV4-3 to TRBJ2-3; D call uncertain. Trimming stripped 2 bases from V and 0 bases from J, with 15 bases between. CDR1 is LGHNA, CDR2 YSLEER, per germline. The CDR3 extends over 17 amino acids. The CDR3 sequence: CASSQFSRFPSTDTQYF. The CDR3 nucleotides are TGCGCCAGCAGCCAATTTTCTAGGTTTCCTAGCACAGATACGCAGTATTTT.

V usage is TRBV11-3 and J usage is TRBJ2-2; weak D call: TRBD2 (6 bases). This CDR3 has 15 amino acids. Germline CDR1 reads SGHNT; CDR2 reads YENEEA. Trimming left V 1 base short and J 4 bases short, with 10 bases between. Here the CDR3 DNA reads TGTGCCAGCAGCTTAGTTAGCGGCCGCACCGGGGAGCTGTTTTTT. Translating gives CASSLVSGRTGELFF.

The chain links TRBV6-6 to TRBJ2-5, with 7 bases fitting TRBD2. Germline CDR1 MNHNY, CDR2 SVGAGI (reference sequence). V lost 3 bases and J lost 1; bases outside the gene matches: 8. CDR3 length: 16 residues. In DNA form, the CDR3 reads TGTGCCAGCAGTTATCGCGGGAGTCGGGTCCAAGAGACCCAGTACTTC. Translation gives CASSYRGSRVQETQYF.

Worth noting for this clone: This same CDR3 is encoded by further DNA sequences in the sample. The chain is built from TRBV27 and TRBJ2-3; D is possibly TRBD2 (5 bases). This CDR3 spans 12 amino acids. V lost 2 bases, J lost 5 bases, and 5 bases lay in between. The germline V gene encodes CDR1 MNHEY and CDR2 SMNVEV (reference sequence). CDR3 DNA sequence: TGTGCCAGCAGTTTAGGAGGAGATACGCAGTATTTT. As protein: CASSLGGDTQYF.

Comment on this clone: At the DNA level, this CDR3 is encoded by other sequences in the same sample as well. The rearrangement joins TRBV5-1 to TRBJ2-3, with D uncertain. V was cut by 0 bases and J by 3 bases, with 8 bases left in between. Germline values: CDR1 SGHRS, CDR2 YFSETQ. CDR3 length: 14 amino acids. The CDR3 sequence is CASSLAQPTDTQYF. The DNA for the CDR3 is TGCGCCAGCAGCTTGGCTCAGCCTACAGATACGCAGTATTTT.

V is TRBV11-2 and J is TRBJ1-1, with D maybe TRBD1 (6 bases). V was pared by 0 bases and J by 12 bases, with 11 bases between. The CDR3 runs to 12 residues. Per germline, CDR1 SGHAT and CDR2 FQNNGV. The CDR3 protein is CASSLEGGLTFF. CDR3 in DNA: TGTGCCAGCAGCTTAGAGGGGGGGCTGACTTTCTTT. Full variable domain (remainder filled in from reference TRBV11-2 and TRBJ1-1): EAGVAQSPRYKIIEKRQSVAFWCNPISGHATLYWYQQILGQGPKLLIQFQNNGVVDDSQLPKDRFSAERLKGVDSTLKIQPAKLEDSAVYLCASSLEGGLTFFGQGTRLTVV.

V is TRBV11-2 and J is TRBJ2-7; D might be TRBD1 or TRBD2, each matching 5 bases. V dropped 6 bases and J dropped 3 bases, with 15 bases sitting between them. There are 14 residues in the CDR3. Germline values: CDR1 SGHAT, CDR2 FQNNGV. The CDR3 here is CASSRAGALYEQYF. For the CDR3, the DNA is TGTGCCAGCAGTCGAGCCGGGGCCCTCTACGAGCAGTACTTC.

The chain has TRBV11-1 and TRBJ2-2; a weak D match, TRBD2 (5 bases). The germline V gene has CDR1 SGHAT and CDR2 FQDESV (reference sequence). V was trimmed by 4 bases and J by 3 bases, leaving 9 bases between them. The CDR3 has 14 amino acids. The CDR3 spells CASSSLAHTGELFF. The CDR3 bases are TGTGCCAGCAGCTCGCTAGCCCACACCGGGGAGCTGTTTTTT. Drawing the rest from reference TRBV11-1 and TRBJ2-2, the complete variable domain is EAEVAQSPRYKITEKSQAVAFWCDPISGHATLYWYRQILGQGPELLVQFQDESVVDDSQLPKDRFSAERLKGVDSTLKIQPAELGDSAMYLCASSSLAHTGELFFGEGSRLTVL.

This clone was seen only a few times. This chain connects TRBV5-3 to TRBJ2-2; possibly TRBD1 for D (5 bases). TRBV5-3 has ORF status, its function being uncertain. Trimming took off 1 base at V and 6 bases at J, with 13 bases between the two ends. This CDR3 has 15 residues. This chain's CDR3 is CARSLSRAQAGELFF. In DNA, the CDR3 is TGTGCCAGAAGCTTGAGCAGGGCGCAGGCCGGGGAGCTGTTTTTT.

The rearrangement links TRBV14 to TRBJ2-3; 10 nucleotides align to TRBD2. After removal of 4 bases from V and 3 bases from J, the junction contained 10 bases not matched to a gene. This CDR3 region has 17 residues. The germline gives CDR1 SGHDN, CDR2 FVKESK. The CDR3 DNA is TGTGCCAGCAGCCCTTCAGAAAGCGGGAGGGTGACAGATACGCAGTATTTT. It encodes CASSPSESGRVTDTQYF.

As for this clone: Other DNA sequences in this sample translate to the same CDR3. V is TRBV29-1 and J is TRBJ1-1; D perhaps matches TRBD1 (5 bases). CDR1 SQVTM and CDR2 ANQGSEA come from the germline V gene. The V end was cut by 4 bases, the J end by 1 base, with 13 bases between. The CDR3 runs 14 residues. CDR3 protein: CSVASRASNTEAFF. DNA of the CDR3: TGCAGCGTTGCATCCAGGGCGTCGAACACTGAAGCTTTCTTT.

The chain combines TRBV5-1 with TRBJ1-2; 8 bases match TRBD1. The CDR3 is 13 residues long. The germline CDR1 and CDR2 sequences are SGHRS and YFSETQ. After removal of 6 bases from V and 2 bases from J, the junction contained 3 bases not matched to a gene. CDR3: CASTRDRNYGYTF. The CDR3 DNA follows: TGCGCCAGCACCCGGGACAGGAACTATGGCTACACCTTC.

The gene calls are TRBV15 and TRBJ2-5; weak D call: TRBD2 (6 bases). The germline gives CDR1 LNHNV, CDR2 YYDKDF (reference sequence). The CDR3 is 17 residues long. V shed 0 bases and J shed 5 bases, with 19 bases lying between them. CDR3 sequence reads: CATSREGGSANWETQYF. The CDR3 region has the DNA TGTGCCACCAGCAGAGAGGGGGGAAGCGCAAACTGGGAGACCCAGTACTTC.

On this clone itself: Other DNA variants within this sample encode the same CDR3. The rearrangement links TRBV6-5 to TRBJ2-7; D gene uncertain. V shed 4 bases and J shed 4 bases, with 8 bases lying between them. CDR3 length equals 12 residues. The germline V gene has CDR1 MNHEY and CDR2 SVGAGI. The chain's CDR3 is CASSSTGYEQYF. DNA for the CDR3: TGTGCCAGCAGTTCGACTGGTTACGAGCAGTACTTC.